The clone carrying this TCR beta chain has a count of ten or more. What it binds is unknown. These data are taken from a study of neurological immune-mediated disorders. From 2 million PBMCs stored at -80 C, the unsorted libraries were generated. J was trimmed by 5 bases and V by 4 bases; bases with no gene match: 3. Germline V gives CDR1 DFQATT, CDR2 SNEGSKA (reference sequence). The CDR3 spans 12 residues. Findings and caveats of the study: Clinical and MRI features did not associate with the cluster found in multiple sclerosis patients.

5'RACE with 10-nucleotide random UMIs produced the cDNA. TCRdb analysed the 5' RACE reads with MiXCR anew, one entry per CDR3 protein. The sample records 50,000 to 70,000 distinct CDR3 sequences, 3% to 3.5% being singletons. The sequencing input was PBMCs. V is TRBV20-1 and J is TRBJ1-1; 8 bases match TRBD1. This TCR was recovered from a man aged 35-49 years with multiple sclerosis. CDR3 DNA sequence: TGCAGTGCTACCCGACAGGGGACTGAAGCTTTCTTT. Translating gives CSATRQGTEAFF.